The 11 T cell receptor beta chains reported below all come from one sample, sequenced in a study of blood T cell repertoires in COVID-19. Assay: immunoSEQ multiplex PCR; the TCRdb copy retains only in-frame clones and omits some. The table records around 140,000 clones, approximately 87% of them present only once. Specimen: peripheral blood. These receptor sequences come from a woman aged 45-59 years with active or convalescent COVID-19.

The rearrangement joins TRBV28 to TRBJ1-5, with D perhaps matching TRBD1 (5 bases). Trimming left V 3 bases short and J 0 bases short, with 9 bases between. This CDR3 contains 15 residues. The germline V gene encodes CDR1 MDHEN and CDR2 SYDVKM. In DNA form, the CDR3 reads TGTGCCAGCAGTTTGGGAGGGGATAGCAATCAGCCCCAGCATTTT. Its translation: CASSLGGDSNQPQHF. Full variable domain (remainder filled in from reference TRBV28 and TRBJ1-5): DVKVTQSSRYLVKRTGEKVFLECVQDMDHENMFWYRQDPGLGLRLIYFSYDVKMKEKGDIPEGYSVSREKKERFSLILESASTNQTSMYLCASSLGGDSNQPQHFGDGTRLSIL.

The chain joins TRBV20-1 to TRBJ1-1; TRBD1 matches at 7 bases. Per germline, CDR1 DFQATT and CDR2 SNEGSKA (reference sequence). The CDR3 totals 15 residues. V lost 3 bases to trimming and J lost 6 bases; unmatched junction nucleotides: 13. The DNA for the CDR3 is TGCAGTGCTAGTGGGTCCGGGACAGCGGCTTCTGAAGCTTTCTTT. Translation gives CSASGSGTAASEAFF.

The sample holds a few counts of this clone. The chain recombines TRBV7-8 with TRBJ1-5; 7 bases are shared with TRBD1. J was trimmed by 1 base and V by 8 bases; bases with no gene match: 5. Germline-derived CDR1 and CDR2 are SGHVS and FQNEAQ. This CDR3 comprises 14 residues. As DNA, the CDR3 is TGTGCCAGCTCGACAGGGAAAAGCAATCAGCCCCAGCATTTT. This encodes CASSTGKSNQPQHF.

The rearrangement uses TRBV12-5 and TRBJ2-1; 7 positions agree with TRBD1. Germline assignment: CDR1 LGHNT and CDR2 FRNRAP. J gave up 5 bases and V 6 bases, and 10 bases lay outside the gene matches. This CDR3 contains 15 residues. DNA of the CDR3: TGTGCTAGTGGGACCGGGACAGCTGCGGACAATGAGCAGTTCTTC. Translating it yields CASGTGTAADNEQFF.

The chain couples TRBV5-6 to TRBJ2-1, with 7 bases aligning to TRBD1. CDR1 is SGHDT and CDR2 is YYEEEE in the germline V gene. After removal of 3 bases from V and 7 bases from J, the junction contained 1 base not matched to a gene. The CDR3 has 12 residues. DNA for the CDR3: TGTGCCAGCAGCTGGGGACAGAATGAGCAGTTCTTC. The encoded protein is CASSWGQNEQFF. The full variable domain, rest sourced from reference TRBV5-6 and TRBJ2-1, is DAGVTQSPTHLIKTRGQQVTLRCSPKSGHDTVSWYQQALGQGPQFIFQYYEEEERQRGNFPDRFSGHQFPNYSSELNVNALLLGDSALYLCASSWGQNEQFFGPGTRLTVL.

The rearrangement joins TRBV6-4 to TRBJ2-1, with a weak D call TRBD1 (6 bases). The CDR3 sequence is 14 residues long. Trimming removed 3 bases at V and 8 bases at J, with 14 bases between. CDR1 MRHNA and CDR2 SNTAGT come from the germline V gene. The CDR3 protein is CASSEQGMRDEQFF. The CDR3 DNA sequence: TGTGCCAGCAGTGAACAGGGAATGAGGGATGAGCAGTTCTTC.

The chain carries TRBV7-3 and TRBJ2-7, with D maybe TRBD1 (5 bases). V lost 0 bases and J 6 bases, leaving 15 bases between the germline ends. The CDR3 covers 15 residues. The germline V gene has CDR1 SGHTA and CDR2 FQGTGA. Here the CDR3 reads CASSLTVQGLSEQYF. The DNA for the CDR3 is TGTGCCAGCAGCTTAACAGTCCAGGGTCTAAGCGAGCAGTACTTC.

The V and J genes are TRBV5-1 and TRBJ2-1; D is perhaps TRBD1 (5 bases). Germline V gene sequence: CDR1 SGHRS, CDR2 YFSETQ. CDR3 size: 15 residues. V lost 0 bases and J lost 3, with 10 bases in between. This CDR3 reads CASSLAQELYNEQFF. In DNA, the CDR3 is TGCGCCAGCAGCTTGGCACAGGAACTCTACAATGAGCAGTTCTTC. The full variable domain, rest sourced from reference TRBV5-1 and TRBJ2-1, is KAGVTQTPRYLIKTRGQQVTLSCSPISGHRSVSWYQQTPGQGLQFLFEYFSETQRNKGNFPGRFSGRQFSNSRSEMNVSTLELGDSALYLCASSLAQELYNEQFFGPGTRLTVL.

The chain employs TRBV11-3 and TRBJ2-1, with 9 bases fitting TRBD2. The V segment lost 5 bases and the J segment 0 bases; nucleotides outside the gene matches: 14. Germline V CDR1 and CDR2: SGHNT, YENEEA. The CDR3 spans 19 residues. For the CDR3, the DNA is TGTGCCAGCAGCCCCGGGTGGGTAGCGGGGGTAAGCTCCTACAATGAGCAGTTCTTC. Translation gives CASSPGWVAGVSSYNEQFF.

V gene TRBV28 combines with J gene TRBJ1-3; possibly TRBD1 for D (6 bases). Germline CDR1 and CDR2: MDHEN and SYDVKM. This CDR3 has 15 amino acids. V lost 5 bases and J lost 0, with 11 bases in between. CDR3 coding DNA: TGTGCCAGCAGTGCCCAGGGGTCCTCTGGAAACACCATATATTTT. Residues: CASSAQGSSGNTIYF.

The rearrangement links TRBV5-4 to TRBJ1-1; 9 bases match TRBD1. Germline assignment: CDR1 SGHNT and CDR2 YYREEE (reference sequence). Germline trimming cut 4 bases from V and 0 bases from J; bases unmatched to any gene: 4. This CDR3 is built from 15 residues. CDR3 loop: CASSTRDRVNTEAFF. CDR3 DNA sequence: TGTGCCAGCAGCACCAGGGACAGGGTGAACACTGAAGCTTTCTTT.